The 26 T cell receptor beta chains below all came from one sample that was sequenced in a study of cytomegalovirus exposure and HLA in healthy donors. PCR amplification relied on 60 Vbeta primers (plus 13 Jbeta primers). Libraries were prepared by immunoSEQ multiplex PCR; TCRdb keeps only in-frame clonotypes and omits some of them. The sample has approximately 70,000 clones; around 76% are singletons. The sequencing input was PBMCs. The source of these receptors is a woman aged 30 to 39 in good health and CMV-seropositive.

J is TRBJ1-5 and V is TRBV14, with D unresolved. CDR1 is SGHDN, CDR2 FVKESK, per germline. The V gene lost 1 base and the J gene lost 9 bases, with 10 bases spanning the gap. The CDR3 totals 13 residues. CDR3 loop: CASSQGLMAPQHF. The CDR3 coding sequence is TGTGCCAGCAGCCAAGGTCTTATGGCGCCCCAGCATTTT.

The J gene is TRBJ2-2, the V gene TRBV4-2, with 8 bases that match TRBD2. Trimming cost V 4 bases and J 2 bases; bases outside gene matches: 3. This CDR3 comprises 15 residues. Germline-derived CDR1 and CDR2 are LGHNA and YNFKEQ. CDR3 loop: CASSPTSGNTGELFF. The CDR3 region has the DNA TGTGCCAGCAGCCCCACTAGCGGAAACACCGGGGAGCTGTTTTTT.

The CDR3 here is CASSIRDNLPWEAFF. DNA for the CDR3: TGTGCCAGCAGCATCCGGGACAATCTTCCATGGGAAGCTTTCTTT. V gene TRBV28 combines with J gene TRBJ1-1; tentatively, D is TRBD1 (6 bases). CDR3 size: 15 residues. The germline V gene encodes CDR1 MDHEN and CDR2 SYDVKM. The V gene lost 6 bases and the J gene lost 8 bases, with 22 bases spanning the gap.

This clone has just one count. The chain recombines TRBV7-2 with TRBJ2-7; D gene uncertain. Trimming removed 1 base from V and 2 bases from J, with 15 bases in between. Germline V CDR1 and CDR2: SGHTA, FQGNSA. This CDR3 region has 16 residues. CDR3 sequence: CASSLDGFRGTYEQYF. In DNA, the CDR3 is TGTGCCAGCAGCTTAGATGGGTTTCGCGGAACCTACGAGCAGTACTTC.

The chain joins TRBV2 to TRBJ1-1; 8 bases align to TRBD1. Per the germline V gene, CDR1 is SNHLY and CDR2 is FYNNEI. The CDR3 is 15 amino acids. Unmatched junction bases numbered 6, after V lost 5 bases and J lost 1 base. The CDR3 nucleotides are TGTGCCAGCAGTAGTCAGGGGGCGCGGAACACTGAAGCTTTCTTT. Translation: CASSSQGARNTEAFF.

There are a few counts of this clone. The chain links TRBV6-6 to TRBJ1-4; possibly TRBD1 for D (5 bases). The ends were cut back, 6 bases at V and 13 bases at J, with 15 bases in the middle. This CDR3 spans 12 amino acids. Germline V gene lookup returns CDR1 MNHNY and CDR2 SVGAGI (reference sequence). The CDR3 spells CASSPGGSGLFF. The CDR3 DNA follows: TGTGCCAGCAGCCCCGGGGGGAGTGGACTGTTTTTT.

This clone was seen only a few times. The CDR3 end shows no conserved phenylalanine or tryptophan, and so a read error is likely. The V call is TRBV5-6, the J call TRBJ1-1, with 8 nucleotides matching TRBD1. The V segment lost 2 bases and the J segment 2 bases; nucleotides outside the gene matches: 8. The germline CDR1 and CDR2 sequences are SGHDT and YYEEEE. The length of the CDR3 is 16 residues. The CDR3 bases are TGTGCCAGCAGCTTATTTGGGACAGGAGTAAACACTGAAGCTTTCATT. Its protein product is CASSLFGTGVNTEAFI.

This clone has a handful of counts. CDR3 region: CASSVTGGGELFF. The CDR3 nucleotides are TGTGCCAGCAGTGTAACAGGGGGCGGGGAGCTGTTTTTT. The V call is TRBV6-1, the J call TRBJ2-2; 8 nucleotides agree with TRBD1. CDR3 length equals 13 residues. Unmatched junction bases numbered 2, after V lost 4 bases and J lost 7 bases. Germline assignment: CDR1 MNHNS and CDR2 SASEGT.

This clone appeared a few times. The CDR3 coding sequence is TGTGCCAGCAGTTTAAGTGGACAGGGGATCTACGAGCAGTACTTC. It is translated as CASSLSGQGIYEQYF. This chain connects TRBV28 to TRBJ2-7; 9 nucleotides match TRBD1. This CDR3 contains 15 residues. The junction had 5 bases not matched to a gene; V was cut back by 2 bases and J by 3 bases. Germline CDR1 and CDR2: MDHEN and SYDVKM.

This clone was seen once. The CDR3 sequence: CASSQPFLRDSSTEAFF. CDR3 nucleotides: TGCGCCAGCAGCCAACCCTTCCTCCGGGACAGTTCCACTGAAGCTTTCTTT. J is TRBJ1-1 and V is TRBV4-1; 7 bases are a match to TRBD1. V lost 2 bases to trimming and J lost 4 bases; unmatched junction nucleotides: 13. The V gene's germline CDR1 is MGHRA and CDR2 YSYEKL. CDR3 length: 17 amino acids.

This clone was found once. The CDR3 reads CASRTGGKNIQYF. CDR3 bases: TGTGCCAGCAGGACAGGGGGCAAAAACATTCAGTACTTC. V gene TRBV6-5 combines with J gene TRBJ2-4, with TRBD1 identical over 9 bases. Germline CDR1 MNHEY, CDR2 SVGAGI. V shed 6 bases, J shed 3 bases, and the junction held 0 bases outside the gene matches. The length of the CDR3 is 13 residues.

The chain joins TRBV13 to TRBJ2-3, with TRBD2 identical over 9 bases. The V and J ends lost 3 bases and 5 bases, in that order; junction bases with no gene match: 6. This CDR3 has 15 amino acids. CDR1 PRHDT and CDR2 FYEKMQ come from the germline V gene (reference sequence). CDR3 DNA sequence: TGTGCCAGCAGCTTCCTAGCGGGGTTAGGAGATACGCAGTATTTT. Encoded protein: CASSFLAGLGDTQYF.

This chain joins TRBV29-1 and TRBJ1-2; no reliable D call. Germline V gene sequence: CDR1 SQVTM, CDR2 ANQGSEA. The V and J ends lost 3 bases and 0 bases respectively, with 5 bases between them. The CDR3 extends over 12 amino acids. The CDR3 DNA sequence: TGCAGCGTTGATCTCGCTAACTATGGCTACACCTTC. It translates to CSVDLANYGYTF.

This chain uses TRBV2 with TRBJ2-3; 10 bases are a match to TRBD1. This CDR3 comprises 15 residues. Germline V lookup: CDR1 SNHLY, CDR2 FYNNEI. J gave up 7 bases and V 1 base, and 5 bases lay outside the gene matches. This CDR3 reads CASSEGDRGLNTQYF. CDR3 in DNA: TGTGCCAGCAGTGAAGGGGACAGGGGCCTAAATACGCAGTATTTT.

This chain uses TRBV15 with TRBJ2-3; 11 nucleotides agree with TRBD1. V lost 4 bases to trimming and J lost 5 bases; unmatched junction nucleotides: 5. The V gene's germline CDR1 is LNHNV and CDR2 YYDKDF (reference sequence). The CDR3 sequence is 15 residues long. Here the CDR3 reads CATSIGQGARDTQYF. CDR3 in DNA: TGTGCCACCAGCATTGGACAGGGGGCAAGAGATACGCAGTATTTT.

V is TRBV5-8 and J is TRBJ2-5; D call uncertain. Germline CDR1 SGHTS, CDR2 YDEGEE. Between the trimmed V and J ends, which lost 9 bases and 1 base, there was a span of 16 bases. CDR3 length: 14 amino acids. CDR3 protein: CATTMGPSQETQYF. CDR3 nucleotide sequence: TGTGCCACCACAATGGGCCCCTCCCAAGAGACCCAGTACTTC. Full variable domain (outside the CDR3, taken from reference TRBV5-8 and TRBJ2-5): EAGVTQSPTHLIKTRGQQATLRCSPISGHTSVYWYQQALGLGLQFLLWYDEGEERNRGNFPPRFSGRQFPNYSSELNVNALELEDSALYLCATTMGPSQETQYFGPGTRLLVL.

The V gene is TRBV28, the J gene TRBJ2-1; 8 nucleotides align to TRBD2. The CDR3 runs to 15 residues. Germline-derived CDR1 and CDR2 are MDHEN and SYDVKM. The V gene end was trimmed by 7 bases and the J gene end by 5 bases; junction bases not matched to a gene: 10. CDR3 sequence: CASTPQRELDNEQFF. In DNA form, the CDR3 reads TGTGCCAGCACCCCCCAGCGGGAGCTCGACAATGAGCAGTTCTTC.

This clone was detected once. This sequence joins TRBV28 and TRBJ1-4, with TRBD1 matching 7 bases. The CDR3 covers 16 residues. CDR1 and CDR2 (germline): MDHEN, SYDVKM. V shed 8 bases, J shed 4 bases, and the junction held 13 bases outside the gene matches. CDR3 protein: CASVTPTGDDNEKLFF. The CDR3 DNA reads TGTGCCAGCGTCACTCCCACAGGGGATGATAATGAAAAACTGTTTTTT.

The chain combines TRBV5-1 with TRBJ2-7, with a weak D call TRBD1 (6 bases). The CDR3 is made up of 15 amino acids. V lost 0 bases, J lost 3 bases, and 13 bases lay in between. Germline values: CDR1 SGHRS, CDR2 YFSETQ. The CDR3 spells CASSLEPGTIYEQYF. CDR3 in DNA: TGCGCCAGCAGCTTGGAACCCGGGACAATCTACGAGCAGTACTTC.

A remark on this clone: The sample holds other DNA sequences that translate to the same CDR3. This chain connects TRBV29-1 to TRBJ2-7, with TRBD1 identical over 10 bases. This CDR3 has 13 residues. The germline gives CDR1 SQVTM, CDR2 ANQGSEA. The ends lost 4 bases at V and 4 bases at J; junction bases unmatched: 4. This CDR3 is CSVARDRGYEQYF. The CDR3 DNA reads as TGCAGCGTTGCTAGGGACAGGGGTTACGAGCAGTACTTC.

The chain joins TRBV4-2 to TRBJ1-2; 7 nucleotides agree with TRBD1. V was pared by 1 base and J by 2 bases, with 4 bases of the junction left unmatched. CDR1 is LGHNA, CDR2 YNFKEQ, per germline. CDR3 length equals 15 residues. The CDR3 bases are TGTGCCAGCAGCCAAGTCGAGGGGGCCAACTATGGCTACACCTTC. Its protein is CASSQVEGANYGYTF.

The CDR3 bases are TGCAGCGTTGCCGGGAGCTACATGAACACTGAAGCTTTCTTT. Protein: CSVAGSYMNTEAFF. The chain couples TRBV29-1 to TRBJ1-1; D unresolved. Trimming removed 4 bases from V and 0 bases from J, with 12 bases in between. This CDR3 contains 14 residues. Per germline, CDR1 SQVTM and CDR2 ANQGSEA.

The gene calls are TRBV30 and TRBJ1-1; no firm D call. The V gene lost 5 bases and the J gene lost 0 bases, with 13 bases spanning the gap. The length of the CDR3 is 14 residues. The germline V gene encodes CDR1 GTSNPN and CDR2 SVGIG (reference sequence). The CDR3 here is CAWDSGNLNTEAFF. The CDR3 DNA sequence: TGTGCCTGGGACTCGGGGAACCTGAACACTGAAGCTTTCTTT. The variable domain in full, completed from reference TRBV30 and TRBJ1-1, reads SQTIHQWPATLVQPVGSPLSLECTVEGTSNPNLYWYRQAAGRGLQLLFYSVGIGQISSEVPQNLSASRPQDRQFILSSKKLLLSDSGFYLCAWDSGNLNTEAFFGQGTRLTVV.

There are a few counts of this clone. The chain couples TRBV28 to TRBJ2-2, with 8 bases that match TRBD2. The CDR3 length is 14 residues. Germline trimming cut 7 bases from V and 2 bases from J; bases unmatched to any gene: 3. Germline CDR1 and CDR2: MDHEN and SYDVKM. The CDR3 protein is CASTGGVNTGELFF. CDR3 sequence (DNA): TGTGCCAGCACCGGGGGGGTAAACACCGGGGAGCTGTTTTTT.

The chain joins TRBV6-5 to TRBJ1-5; D perhaps matches TRBD1 (5 bases). The length of the CDR3 is 14 residues. The V end lost 2 bases, the J end lost 2 bases, and 7 bases lay between the germline ends. Germline V lookup: CDR1 MNHEY, CDR2 SVGAGI. CDR3 amino acids: CASSYEGGNQPQHF. As DNA, the CDR3 is TGTGCCAGCAGTTACGAAGGGGGCAATCAGCCCCAGCATTTT.

This chain joins TRBV10-2 and TRBJ1-5; no firm D call. The CDR3 has 12 amino acids. Germline CDR1 and CDR2: WSHSY and SAAADI. The germline V and J ends were trimmed by 3 bases and 7 bases, with 7 bases remaining between them. The CDR3 sequence is CASSDLPQPQHF. CDR3 coding DNA: TGCGCCAGCAGTGACCTCCCGCAGCCCCAGCATTTT.